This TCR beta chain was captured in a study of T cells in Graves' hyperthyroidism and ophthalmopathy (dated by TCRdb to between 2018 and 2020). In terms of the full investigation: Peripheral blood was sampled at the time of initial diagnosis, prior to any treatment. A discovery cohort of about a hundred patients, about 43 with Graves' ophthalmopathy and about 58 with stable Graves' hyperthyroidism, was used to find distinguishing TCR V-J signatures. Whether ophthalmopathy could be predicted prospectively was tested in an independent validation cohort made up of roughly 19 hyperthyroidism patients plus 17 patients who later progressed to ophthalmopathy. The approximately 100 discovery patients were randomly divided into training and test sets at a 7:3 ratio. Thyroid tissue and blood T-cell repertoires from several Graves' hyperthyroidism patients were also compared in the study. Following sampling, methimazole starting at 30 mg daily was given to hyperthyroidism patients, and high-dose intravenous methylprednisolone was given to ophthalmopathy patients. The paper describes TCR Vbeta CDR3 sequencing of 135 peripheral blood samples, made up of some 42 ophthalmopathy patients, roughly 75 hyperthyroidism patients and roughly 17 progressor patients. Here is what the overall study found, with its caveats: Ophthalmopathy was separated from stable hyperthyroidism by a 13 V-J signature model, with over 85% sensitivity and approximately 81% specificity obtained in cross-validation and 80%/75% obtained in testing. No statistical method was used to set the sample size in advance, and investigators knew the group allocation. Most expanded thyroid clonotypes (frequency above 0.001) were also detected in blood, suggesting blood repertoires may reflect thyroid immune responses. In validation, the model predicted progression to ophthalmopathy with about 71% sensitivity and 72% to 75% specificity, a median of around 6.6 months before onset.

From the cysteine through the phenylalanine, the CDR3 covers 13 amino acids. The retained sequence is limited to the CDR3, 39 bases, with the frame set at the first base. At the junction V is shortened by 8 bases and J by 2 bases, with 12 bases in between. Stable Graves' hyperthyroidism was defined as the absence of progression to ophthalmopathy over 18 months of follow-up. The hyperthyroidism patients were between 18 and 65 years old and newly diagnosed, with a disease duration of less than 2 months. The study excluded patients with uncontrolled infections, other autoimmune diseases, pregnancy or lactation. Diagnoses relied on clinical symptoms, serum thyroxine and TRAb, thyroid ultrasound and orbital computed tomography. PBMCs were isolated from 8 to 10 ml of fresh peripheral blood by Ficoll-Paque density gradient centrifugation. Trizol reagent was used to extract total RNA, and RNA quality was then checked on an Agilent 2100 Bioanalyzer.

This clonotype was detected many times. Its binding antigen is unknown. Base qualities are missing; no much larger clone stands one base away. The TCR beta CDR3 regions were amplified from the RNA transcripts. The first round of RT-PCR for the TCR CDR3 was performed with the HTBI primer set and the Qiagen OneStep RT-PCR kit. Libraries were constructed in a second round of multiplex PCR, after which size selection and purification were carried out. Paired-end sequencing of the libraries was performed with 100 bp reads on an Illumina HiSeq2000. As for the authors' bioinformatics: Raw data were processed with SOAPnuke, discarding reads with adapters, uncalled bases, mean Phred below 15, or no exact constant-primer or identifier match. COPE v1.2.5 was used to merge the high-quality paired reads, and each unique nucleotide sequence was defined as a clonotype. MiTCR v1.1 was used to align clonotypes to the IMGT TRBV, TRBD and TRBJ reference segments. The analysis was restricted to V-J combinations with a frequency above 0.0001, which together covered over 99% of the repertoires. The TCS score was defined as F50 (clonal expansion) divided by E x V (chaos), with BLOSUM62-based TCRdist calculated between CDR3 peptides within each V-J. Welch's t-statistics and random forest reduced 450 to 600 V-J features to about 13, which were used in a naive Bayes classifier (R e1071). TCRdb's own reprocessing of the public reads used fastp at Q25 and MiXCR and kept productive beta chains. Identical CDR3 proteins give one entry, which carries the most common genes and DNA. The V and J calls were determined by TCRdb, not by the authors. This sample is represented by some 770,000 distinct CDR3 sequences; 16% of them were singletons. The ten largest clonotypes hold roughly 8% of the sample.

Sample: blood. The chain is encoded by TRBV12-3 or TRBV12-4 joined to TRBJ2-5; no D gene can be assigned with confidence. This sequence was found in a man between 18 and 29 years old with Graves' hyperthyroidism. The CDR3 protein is CASRQTAQETQYF. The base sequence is TGTGCCAGCCGCCAAACAGCTCAAGAGACCCAGTACTTC.